This TCR beta chain derives from a study of T cells after yellow fever vaccination. The study made its TCR cDNA through 5'RACE template switching. That step introduced a universal primer site along with UMIs. MiXCR was run by TCRdb on the 5' RACE reads, yielding one entry per CDR3 protein. This sample has 300,000 to 350,000 distinct CDR3 sequences, with 3.5% to 4.5% found just once. Study-level points and caveats: Relatively few clonotypes were ones that appeared in both CD4 and CD8 compartments. Contaminating bulk clonotypes could be abundant in FACS-sorted repertoires. Among primary-vaccination clones, most reappeared after the booster, at roughly 96% for CD4 and roughly 90% for CD8.

V was clipped by 8 bases and J by 2 bases, with 16 bases between them. Germline values: CDR1 SGHRS, CDR2 YFSETQ. The CDR3 is 14 amino acids. Turning to this clonotype: Its antigen is unidentified.

Sample: PBMCs, taken 5 days after the yellow fever booster vaccination. This clonotype originated in a man between 18 and 29 years old who received the YFV17D yellow fever vaccine. The gene calls are TRBV5-1 and TRBJ1-1, with a tentative D call TRBD1 (5 bases). Here the CDR3 DNA reads TGCGCCAGTCACAGAGGGGACCTTAACACTGAAGCTTTCTTT. Residues: CASHRGDLNTEAFF.